This T cell receptor beta chain was observed in a study of T cell changes during pregnancy in multiple sclerosis (dated 2019 in TCRdb). With regard to the full study: The study examined how the T cell repertoire changed over the course of pregnancy in women with multiple sclerosis.

Per the germline V gene (reference sequence), MNHNY is the CDR1 and SVGAGI is the CDR2. V is reduced by 5 bases and J by 2 bases, leaving a spacing of 14 bases between them. The CDR3 numbers 15 residues from cysteine through phenylalanine. Only CDR3 DNA is held: 45 bases, read in frame from base 1. Libraries were made using the immunoSEQ multiplex PCR assay. TCRdb provides this immuneACCESS table in a form limited to in-frame rearrangements. Some clones are lacking; in checked studies, under half of them reflect an unresolved V gene, and why the rest are absent is not known. This sample is represented by 50,000 to 65,000 clones; 90% of them were singletons. About 5.8% of the sample is taken by the ten largest. In the case of this clone: Its antigen target is currently unknown. Base qualities are missing; no much larger clone stands one base away.

The starting material was peripheral blood, obtained in the third trimester of pregnancy. The receptor was derived from a female donor in good health, enrolled as a control in a pregnancy study. The V and J genes are TRBV6-6 and TRBJ2-3; the D gene is perhaps TRBD2, on 7 matching bases. The CDR3 protein sequence reads: CASSRGGYTTDTQYF. In nucleotides, the sequence is TGTGCCAGCAGTAGGGGGGGTTACACCACAGATACGCAGTATTTT.